Following are 2 T cell receptor beta chains from one sample sequenced in a study of blood T cell repertoires in COVID-19. Sequencing used immunoSEQ multiplex PCR; TCRdb keeps in-frame clones, though not all of them. The repertoire holds over 200,000 clones, with 70% to 85% as singletons. The sequencing sample was made of PBMCs or T cells enriched from blood (not recorded which). All receptors come from a man aged 40-49 years who had recovered from COVID-19.

The CDR3 nucleotides are TGTGCCAGCAGTGAAGACACAGGGATGGGGTCACCCCTCCACTTT. Protein: CASSEDTGMGSPLHF. The V and J genes are TRBV6-1 and TRBJ1-6; the D gene is possibly TRBD1 (6 bases). The CDR3 sequence is 15 residues long. V lost 1 base and J lost 10, with 14 bases in between. The germline CDR1 and CDR2 sequences are MNHNS and SASEGT.

The chain carries TRBV29-1 and TRBJ1-2; 9 nucleotides agree with TRBD1. The germline V gene has CDR1 SQVTM and CDR2 ANQGSEA. There are 13 residues in the CDR3. J was trimmed by 6 bases and V by 6 bases; bases with no gene match: 8. The CDR3 reads CSVRDRVENGYTF. In nucleotides, the CDR3 is TGCAGCGTAAGGGACAGGGTAGAGAATGGCTACACCTTC. The full variable domain, rest sourced from reference TRBV29-1 and TRBJ1-2, is SAVISQKPSRDICQRGTSLTIQCQVDSQVTMMFWYRQQPGQSLTLIATANQGSEATYESGFVIDKFPISRPNLTFSTLTVSNMSPEDSSIYLCSVRDRVENGYTFGSGTRLTVV.